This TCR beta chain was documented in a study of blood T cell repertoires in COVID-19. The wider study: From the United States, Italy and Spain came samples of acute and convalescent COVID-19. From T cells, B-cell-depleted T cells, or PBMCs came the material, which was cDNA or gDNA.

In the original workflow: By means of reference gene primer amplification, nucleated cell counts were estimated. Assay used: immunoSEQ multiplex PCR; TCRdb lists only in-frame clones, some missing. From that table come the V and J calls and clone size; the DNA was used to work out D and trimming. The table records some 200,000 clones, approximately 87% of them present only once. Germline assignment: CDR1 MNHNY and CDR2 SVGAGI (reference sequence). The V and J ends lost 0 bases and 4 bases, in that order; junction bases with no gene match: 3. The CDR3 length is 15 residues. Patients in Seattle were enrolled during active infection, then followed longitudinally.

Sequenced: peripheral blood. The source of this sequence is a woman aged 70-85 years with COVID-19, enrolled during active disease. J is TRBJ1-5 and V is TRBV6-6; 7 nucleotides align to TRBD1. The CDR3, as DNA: TGTGCCAGCAGTTACTCAGACAGGGAAAATCAGCCCCAGCATTTT. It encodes CASSYSDRENQPQHF.